This entry is about one T cell receptor (beta chain). Here immunoSEQ multiplex PCR was the method, and the copy in TCRdb shows in-frame clones only, minus some. The table lists over 150,000 clones, more than 60% of them singletons. These data are taken from a study of blood T cell repertoires in COVID-19. This CDR3 comprises 16 residues. This clonotype was sampled from a woman aged 50 to 65 with acute or convalescent COVID-19. The specimen was peripheral blood. This chain joins TRBV21-1 and TRBJ2-7; TRBD2, as called in the table, went unchecked against the DNA. TRBV21-1 is tagged as a pseudogene. The CDR3 reads CASSKALRRDSYEQYF. The CDR3 DNA reads TGTGCCAGCAGCAAAGCGCTTCGCCGAGACTCCTACGAGCAGTACTTC.